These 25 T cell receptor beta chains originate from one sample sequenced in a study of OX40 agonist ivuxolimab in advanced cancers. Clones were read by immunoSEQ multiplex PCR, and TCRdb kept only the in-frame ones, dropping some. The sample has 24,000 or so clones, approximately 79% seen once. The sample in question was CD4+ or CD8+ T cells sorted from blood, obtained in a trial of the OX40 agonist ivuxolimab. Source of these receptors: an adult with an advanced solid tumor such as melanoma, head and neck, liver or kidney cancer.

CDR3 coding DNA: TGTGCCAGCAGCGTAACTGACAGGGGCGGCTATGGCTACACCTTC. Its translation is CASSVTDRGGYGYTF. The chain links TRBV9 to TRBJ1-2, with 8 positions matching TRBD1. V was pared by 1 base and J by 4 bases, with 6 bases of the junction left unmatched. Looked up from germline, CDR1 is SGDLS and CDR2 is YYNGEE. This CDR3 region has 15 residues.

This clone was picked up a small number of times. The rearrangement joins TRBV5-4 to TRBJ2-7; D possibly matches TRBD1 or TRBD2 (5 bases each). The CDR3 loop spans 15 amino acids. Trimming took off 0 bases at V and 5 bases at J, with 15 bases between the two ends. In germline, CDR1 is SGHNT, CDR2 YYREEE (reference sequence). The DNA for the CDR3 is TGTGCCAGCAGCTTGGTTGCGGTTATGGGACACGAGCAGTACTTC. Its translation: CASSLVAVMGHEQYF.

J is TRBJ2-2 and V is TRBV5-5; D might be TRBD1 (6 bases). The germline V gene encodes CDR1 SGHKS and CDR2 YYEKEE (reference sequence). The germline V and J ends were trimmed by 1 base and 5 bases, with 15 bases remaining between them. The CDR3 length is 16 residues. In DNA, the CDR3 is TGTGCCAGCAGCTTGTTCGGGACATTGGGAACCGGGGAGCTGTTTTTT. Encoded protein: CASSLFGTLGTGELFF.

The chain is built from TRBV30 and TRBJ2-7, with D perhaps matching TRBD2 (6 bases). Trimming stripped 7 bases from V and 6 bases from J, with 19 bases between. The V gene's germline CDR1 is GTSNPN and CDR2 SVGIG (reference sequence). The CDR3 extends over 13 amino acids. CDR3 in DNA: TGTGCCTTAGGAGGGGACGTTGCAAGCGAGCAGTACTTC. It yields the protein CALGGDVASEQYF.

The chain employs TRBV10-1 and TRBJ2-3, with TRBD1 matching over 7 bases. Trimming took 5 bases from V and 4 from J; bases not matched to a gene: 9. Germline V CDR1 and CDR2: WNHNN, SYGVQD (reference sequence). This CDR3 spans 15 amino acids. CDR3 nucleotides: TGCGCCAGCAGTCCGTACCTTACAGGGGCAGATACGCAGTATTTT. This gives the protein CASSPYLTGADTQYF.

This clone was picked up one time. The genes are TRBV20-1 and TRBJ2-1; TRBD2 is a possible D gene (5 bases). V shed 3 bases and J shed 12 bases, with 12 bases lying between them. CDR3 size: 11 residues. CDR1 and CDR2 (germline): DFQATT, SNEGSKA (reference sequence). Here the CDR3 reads CSASLALSQFF. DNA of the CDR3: TGCAGTGCTAGTCTAGCTCTTTCGCAGTTCTTC.

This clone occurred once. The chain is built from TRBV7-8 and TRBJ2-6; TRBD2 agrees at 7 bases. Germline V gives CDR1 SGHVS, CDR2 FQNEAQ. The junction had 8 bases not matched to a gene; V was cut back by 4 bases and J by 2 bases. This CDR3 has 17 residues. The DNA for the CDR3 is TGTGCCAGCAGCTCCCCGGATGGGGGGGCTGGGGCCAACGTCCTGACTTTC. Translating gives CASSSPDGGAGANVLTF.

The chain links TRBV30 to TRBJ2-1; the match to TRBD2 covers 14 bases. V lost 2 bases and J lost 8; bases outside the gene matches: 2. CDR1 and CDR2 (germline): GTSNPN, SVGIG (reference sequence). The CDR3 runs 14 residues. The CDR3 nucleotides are TGTGCCTGGAGTCCGGGACTAGCGGGGGATGAGCAGTTCTTC. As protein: CAWSPGLAGDEQFF.

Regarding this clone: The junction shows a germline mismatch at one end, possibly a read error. CDR3 amino acids: CAISESGTGYSPLHF. The CDR3 coding sequence is TGTGCCATCAGTGAGTCGGGGACAGGTTATTCACCCCTCCACTTT. The gene calls are TRBV10-2 and TRBJ1-6; 8 bases are shared with TRBD1. Germline CDR1 is WSHSY and CDR2 is SAAADI. CDR3 length equals 15 residues.

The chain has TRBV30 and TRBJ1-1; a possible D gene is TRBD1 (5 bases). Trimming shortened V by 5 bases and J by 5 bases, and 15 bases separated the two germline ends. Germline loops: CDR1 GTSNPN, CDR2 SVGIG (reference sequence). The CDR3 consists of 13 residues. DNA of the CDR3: TGTGCCTGGCGGGGGGACTTCGGAACTGAAGCTTTCTTT. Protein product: CAWRGDFGTEAFF.

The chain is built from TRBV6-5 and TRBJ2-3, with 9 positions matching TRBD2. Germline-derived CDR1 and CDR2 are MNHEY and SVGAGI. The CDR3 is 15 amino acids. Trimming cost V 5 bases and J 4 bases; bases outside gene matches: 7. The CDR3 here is CASSVMRGGSDTQYF. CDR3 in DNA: TGTGCCAGCAGTGTCATGCGGGGGGGCTCAGATACGCAGTATTTT.

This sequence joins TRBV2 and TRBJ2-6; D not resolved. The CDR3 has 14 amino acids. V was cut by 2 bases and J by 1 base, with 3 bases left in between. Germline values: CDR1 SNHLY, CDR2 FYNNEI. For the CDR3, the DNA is TGTGCCAGCAGTGAAAGGTCTGGGGCCAACGTCCTGACTTTC. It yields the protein CASSERSGANVLTF.

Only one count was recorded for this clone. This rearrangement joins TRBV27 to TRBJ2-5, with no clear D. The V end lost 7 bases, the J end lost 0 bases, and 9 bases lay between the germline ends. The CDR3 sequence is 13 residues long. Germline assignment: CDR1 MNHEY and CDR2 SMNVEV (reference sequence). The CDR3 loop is CASIPLNQETQYF. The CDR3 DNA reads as TGTGCCAGCATCCCCTTAAACCAAGAGACCCAGTACTTC.

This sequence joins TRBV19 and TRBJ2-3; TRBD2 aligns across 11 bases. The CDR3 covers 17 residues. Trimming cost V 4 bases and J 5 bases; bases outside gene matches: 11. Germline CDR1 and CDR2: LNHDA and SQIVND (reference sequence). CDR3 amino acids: CASSRTSGGNERDTQYF. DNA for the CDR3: TGTGCCAGTAGTAGAACTAGCGGGGGCAACGAACGAGATACGCAGTATTTT.

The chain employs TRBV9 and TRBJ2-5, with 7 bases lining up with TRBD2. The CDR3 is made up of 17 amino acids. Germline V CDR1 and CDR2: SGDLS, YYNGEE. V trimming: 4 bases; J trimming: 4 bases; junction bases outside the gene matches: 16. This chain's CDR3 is CASSPSGGSLLGETQYF. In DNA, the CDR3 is TGTGCCAGCAGCCCCTCGGGGGGAAGTTTATTGGGAGAGACCCAGTACTTC.

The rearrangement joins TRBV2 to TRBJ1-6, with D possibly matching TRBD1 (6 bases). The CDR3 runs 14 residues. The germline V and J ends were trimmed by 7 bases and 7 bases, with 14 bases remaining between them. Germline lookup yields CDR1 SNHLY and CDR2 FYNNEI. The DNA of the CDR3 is TGTGCCAGCACTTCCGGGACAAGGAATTCACCCCTCCACTTT. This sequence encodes CASTSGTRNSPLHF. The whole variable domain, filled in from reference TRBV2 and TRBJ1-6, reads EPEVTQTPSHQVTQMGQEVILRCVPISNHLYFYWYRQILGQKVEFLVSFYNNEISEKSEIFDDQFSVERPDGSNFTLKIRSTKLEDSAMYFCASTSGTRNSPLHFGNGTRLTVT.

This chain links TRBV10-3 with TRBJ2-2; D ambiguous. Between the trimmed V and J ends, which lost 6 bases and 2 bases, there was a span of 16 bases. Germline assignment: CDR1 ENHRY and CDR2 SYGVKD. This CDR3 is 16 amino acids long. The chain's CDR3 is CAISTTGTVNTGELFF. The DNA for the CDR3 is TGTGCCATCAGCACCACGGGCACCGTAAACACCGGGGAGCTGTTTTTT.

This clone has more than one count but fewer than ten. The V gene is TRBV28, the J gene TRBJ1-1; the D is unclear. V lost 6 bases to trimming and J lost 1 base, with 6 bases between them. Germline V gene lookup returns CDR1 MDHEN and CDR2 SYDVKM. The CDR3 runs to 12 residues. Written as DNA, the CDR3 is TGTGCCAGCAGGACAACGAACACTGAAGCTTTCTTT. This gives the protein CASRTTNTEAFF.

This chain's CDR3 is CSAWTASTNTEAFF. The CDR3 DNA reads TGCAGCGCTTGGACAGCCTCTACCAACACTGAAGCTTTCTTT. The V call is TRBV29-1, the J call TRBJ1-1; D possibly corresponds to TRBD1 (6 bases). V shed 7 bases and J shed 2 bases, with 17 bases lying between them. CDR1 and CDR2 from the germline V gene are SQVTM and ANQGSEA. The CDR3 length is 14 residues.

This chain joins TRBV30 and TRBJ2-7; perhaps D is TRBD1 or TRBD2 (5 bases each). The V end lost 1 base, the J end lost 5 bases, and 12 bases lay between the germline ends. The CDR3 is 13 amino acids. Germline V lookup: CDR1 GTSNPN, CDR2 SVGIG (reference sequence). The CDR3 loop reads CAWSAGLKDEQYF. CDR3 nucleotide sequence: TGTGCCTGGAGTGCGGGGCTTAAGGACGAGCAGTACTTC.

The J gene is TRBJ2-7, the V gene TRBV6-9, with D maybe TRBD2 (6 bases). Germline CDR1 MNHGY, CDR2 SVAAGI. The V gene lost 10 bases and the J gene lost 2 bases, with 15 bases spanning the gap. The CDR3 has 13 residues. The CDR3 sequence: CATHREFAYEQYF. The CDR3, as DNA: TGTGCCACCCACCGGGAGTTTGCCTACGAGCAGTACTTC.

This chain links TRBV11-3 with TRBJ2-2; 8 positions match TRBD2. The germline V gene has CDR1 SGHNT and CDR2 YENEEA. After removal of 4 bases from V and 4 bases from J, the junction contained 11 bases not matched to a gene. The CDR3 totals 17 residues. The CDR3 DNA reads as TGTGCCAGCAGCTCCTGGTTGGCGGGGGGCAGCACCGGGGAGCTGTTTTTT. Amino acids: CASSSWLAGGSTGELFF.

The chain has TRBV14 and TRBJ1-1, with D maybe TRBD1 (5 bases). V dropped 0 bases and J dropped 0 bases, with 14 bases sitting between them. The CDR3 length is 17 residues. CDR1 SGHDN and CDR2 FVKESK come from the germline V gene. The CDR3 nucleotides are TGTGCCAGCAGCCAAGAGATTGGTAGACAGATGAACACTGAAGCTTTCTTT. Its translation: CASSQEIGRQMNTEAFF.

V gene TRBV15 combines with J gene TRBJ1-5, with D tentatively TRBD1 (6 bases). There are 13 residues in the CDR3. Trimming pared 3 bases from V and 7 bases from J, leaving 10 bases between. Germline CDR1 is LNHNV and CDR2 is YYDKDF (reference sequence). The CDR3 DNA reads TGTGCCACCAGCAGCGACAGGAGGCAGCCCCAGCATTTT. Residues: CATSSDRRQPQHF.

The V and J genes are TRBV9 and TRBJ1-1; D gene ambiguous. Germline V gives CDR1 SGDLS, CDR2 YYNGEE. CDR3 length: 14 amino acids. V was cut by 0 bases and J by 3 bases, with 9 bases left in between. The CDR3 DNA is TGTGCCAGCAGCGTAGGGCACGGGGACACTGAAGCTTTCTTT. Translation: CASSVGHGDTEAFF.